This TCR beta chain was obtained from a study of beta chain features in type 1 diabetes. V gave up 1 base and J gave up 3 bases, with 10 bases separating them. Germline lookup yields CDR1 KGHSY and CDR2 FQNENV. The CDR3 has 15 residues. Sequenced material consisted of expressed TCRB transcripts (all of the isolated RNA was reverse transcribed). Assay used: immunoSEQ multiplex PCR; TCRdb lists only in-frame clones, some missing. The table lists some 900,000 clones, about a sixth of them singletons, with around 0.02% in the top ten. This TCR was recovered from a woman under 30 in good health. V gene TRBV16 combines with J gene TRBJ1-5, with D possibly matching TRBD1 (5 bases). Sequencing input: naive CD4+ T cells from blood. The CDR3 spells CASSQLVGDNQPQHF. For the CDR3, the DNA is TGTGCCAGCAGCCAATTGGTAGGGGACAATCAGCCCCAGCATTTT. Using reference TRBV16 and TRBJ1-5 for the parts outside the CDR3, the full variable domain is GEEVAQTPKHLVRGEGQKAKLYCAPIKGHSYVFWYQQVLKNEFKFLISFQNENVFDETGMPKERFSAKCLPNSPCSLEIQATKLEDSAVYFCASSQLVGDNQPQHFGDGTRLSIL.